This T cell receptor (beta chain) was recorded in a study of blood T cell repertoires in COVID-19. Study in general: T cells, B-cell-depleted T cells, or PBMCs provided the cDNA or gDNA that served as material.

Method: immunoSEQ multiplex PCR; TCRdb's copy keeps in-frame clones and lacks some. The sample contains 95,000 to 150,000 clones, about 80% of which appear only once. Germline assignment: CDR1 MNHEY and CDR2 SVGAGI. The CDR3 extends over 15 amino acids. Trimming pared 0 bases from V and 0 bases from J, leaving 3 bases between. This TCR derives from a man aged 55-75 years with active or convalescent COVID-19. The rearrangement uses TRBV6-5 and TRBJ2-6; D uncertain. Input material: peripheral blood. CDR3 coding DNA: TGTGCCAGCAGTTACTCCCTCTCTGGGGCCAACGTCCTGACTTTC. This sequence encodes CASSYSLSGANVLTF.